One and the same sample provided the 24 T cell receptor beta chains below, sequenced in a study of shared T cell receptors in the human thymus (dated by TCRdb to the early 2020s). Libraries came from the immunoSEQ multiplex PCR assay. In its TCRdb copy, this immuneACCESS table keeps in-frame sequences only and misses some clones. Where compared with another copy, unresolved V genes explain less than half of these, and the others have no known cause. The sample records approximately 760,000 clones, approximately 83% of which are singletons. 0.008% to 0.011% of the sample is in the top ten clones. The sample also formed part of further work on human thymus T cells.

Sequencing input: thymocytes. Receptor source: a girl in the first two years of life with a congenital heart defect. Donor details come from another sample of the same person, matched by shared clones.

The chain has TRBV10-3 and TRBJ1-1; a possible D gene is TRBD1 (5 bases). Germline CDR1 reads ENHRY; CDR2 reads SYGVKD. V dropped 5 bases and J dropped 7 bases, with 14 bases sitting between them. The length of the CDR3 is 13 residues. The CDR3 protein is CAISKLWGGEAFF. CDR3 in DNA: TGTGCCATCAGTAAACTTTGGGGGGGTGAAGCTTTCTTT.

The count of this clone is one. This chain uses TRBV11-1 with TRBJ2-2; the match to TRBD2 covers 8 bases. Germline V CDR1 and CDR2: SGHAT, FQDESV (reference sequence). J gave up 1 base and V 5 bases, and 6 bases lay outside the gene matches. This CDR3 contains 16 residues. The chain's CDR3 is CASSDGGGGNTGELFF. In DNA, the CDR3 is TGTGCCAGCAGCGACGGGGGGGGTGGGAACACCGGGGAGCTGTTTTTT. The full variable domain, with the rest looked up from reference TRBV11-1 and TRBJ2-2, is EAEVAQSPRYKITEKSQAVAFWCDPISGHATLYWYRQILGQGPELLVQFQDESVVDDSQLPKDRFSAERLKGVDSTLKIQPAELGDSAMYLCASSDGGGGNTGELFFGEGSRLTVL.

The chain carries TRBV7-9 and TRBJ1-1; a weak D match, TRBD1 (6 bases). CDR1 and CDR2 from the germline V gene are SEHNR and FQNEAQ (reference sequence). This CDR3 contains 15 residues. V shed 4 bases and J shed 5 bases, with 17 bases lying between them. The CDR3 bases are TGTGCCAGCAGCTGGGGGGGGACACCGGAAACTGAAGCTTTCTTT. It is translated as CASSWGGTPETEAFF.

The chain links TRBV28 to TRBJ2-2, with 12 bases matching TRBD2. The V segment lost 1 base and the J segment 1 base; nucleotides outside the gene matches: 4. The CDR3 has 18 residues. Germline V gene data show CDR1 as MDHEN and CDR2 as SYDVKM. CDR3 sequence (DNA): TGTGCCAGCAGTTTATCCCGGACTAGCGGGGTGAACACCGGGGAGCTGTTTTTT. It specifies CASSLSRTSGVNTGELFF.

This chain uses TRBV5-1 with TRBJ1-1; D not resolved. Trimming took off 2 bases at V and 0 bases at J, with 14 bases between the two ends. This CDR3 has 16 amino acids. Germline V gene lookup returns CDR1 SGHRS and CDR2 YFSETQ. The CDR3 DNA is TGCGCCAGCAGCTTACACTGGACTGAAATGAACACTGAAGCTTTCTTT. Translating gives CASSLHWTEMNTEAFF.

This chain uses TRBV6-1 with TRBJ2-4; no reliable D call. The CDR3 length is 15 residues. Trimming stripped 7 bases from V and 2 bases from J, with 15 bases between. Germline V gives CDR1 MNHNS, CDR2 SASEGT. Here the CDR3 DNA reads TGTGCCAGCATCAGAATTGGTCTTACCAAAAACATTCAGTACTTC. Protein product: CASIRIGLTKNIQYF.

The chain links TRBV6-6 to TRBJ1-1; the match to TRBD1 covers 7 bases. Germline trimming cut 5 bases from V and 2 bases from J; bases unmatched to any gene: 5. CDR1 is MNHNY and CDR2 is SVGAGI in the germline V gene (reference sequence). The CDR3 length is 14 residues. The CDR3 here is CASSARQGNTEAFF. CDR3 nucleotides: TGTGCCAGCAGTGCCCGACAGGGTAACACTGAAGCTTTCTTT.

The rearrangement uses TRBV9 and TRBJ1-1; no definite D call. This CDR3 region has 12 residues. Trimming removed 3 bases at V and 1 base at J, with 4 bases between. CDR1 and CDR2 from the germline V gene are SGDLS and YYNGEE. For the CDR3, the DNA is TGTGCCAGCAGCGGTAGGAACACTGAAGCTTTCTTT. It codes for CASSGRNTEAFF.

The chain joins TRBV14 to TRBJ1-2; no reliable D call. CDR3 length: 13 residues. V was clipped by 6 bases and J by 5 bases, with 13 bases between them. Germline CDR1 is SGHDN and CDR2 is FVKESK. The CDR3 loop reads CASSLRVQYGYTF. The CDR3 DNA reads TGTGCCAGCAGTCTCCGGGTCCAATATGGCTACACCTTC.

The chain couples TRBV4-1 to TRBJ1-1; 7 bases fit TRBD1. Per germline, CDR1 MGHRA and CDR2 YSYEKL. The CDR3 is 16 amino acids. Trimming took 3 bases from V and 0 from J; bases not matched to a gene: 7. CDR3 amino acids: CASSQETGQMNTEAFF. In DNA form, the CDR3 reads TGCGCCAGCAGCCAGGAGACGGGACAGATGAACACTGAAGCTTTCTTT.

The chain recombines TRBV5-1 with TRBJ2-5; D unresolved. The CDR3 spans 14 residues. V was pared by 0 bases and J by 1 base, with 7 bases between. Germline V gene data show CDR1 as SGHRS and CDR2 as YFSETQ. The CDR3 DNA follows: TGCGCCAGCAGCTTGGACACATTCCAAGAGACCCAGTACTTC. Amino acid sequence: CASSLDTFQETQYF.

Only one count was recorded for this clone. The chain carries TRBV7-9 and TRBJ2-5; the match to TRBD2 covers 10 bases. The germline CDR1 and CDR2 sequences are SEHNR and FQNEAQ (reference sequence). V was clipped by 2 bases and J by 5 bases; unmatched bases: 11. This CDR3 contains 17 residues. CDR3 protein: CASSLPTSGGAGETQYF. CDR3 sequence (DNA): TGTGCCAGCAGCTTACCAACCAGCGGGGGGGCGGGGGAGACCCAGTACTTC.

CDR3 in DNA: TGTGCCAGCAGCCAGGACAGAACTGAAGCTTTCTTT. Its protein is CASSQDRTEAFF. The chain joins TRBV5-4 to TRBJ1-1; a possible D gene is TRBD1 (6 bases). The CDR3 covers 12 residues. CDR1 and CDR2 (germline): SGHNT, YYREEE (reference sequence). Trimming cost V 4 bases and J 5 bases, with 9 bases left between them.

This clone was picked up a small number of times. The chain employs TRBV6-6 and TRBJ2-1; weak D call: TRBD1 (6 bases). The length of the CDR3 is 16 residues. The V gene lost 6 bases and the J gene lost 4 bases, with 19 bases spanning the gap. CDR1 MNHNY and CDR2 SVGAGI come from the germline V gene (reference sequence). The CDR3 spells CASSPQGTETYNEQFF. As DNA, the CDR3 is TGTGCCAGCAGCCCCCAGGGGACGGAGACGTACAATGAGCAGTTCTTC.

This chain links TRBV7-8 with TRBJ2-7; D may be TRBD2 (6 bases). Per germline, CDR1 SGHVS and CDR2 FQNEAQ. The CDR3 sequence is 15 residues long. V was trimmed by 5 bases and J by 4 bases, leaving 18 bases between them. The CDR3 sequence is CASSTRLEREYEQYF. CDR3 nucleotides: TGTGCCAGCAGCACCCGACTAGAAAGAGAGTACGAGCAGTACTTC.

As for this clone: At the DNA level, this CDR3 is encoded by other sequences in the same sample as well. This chain links TRBV7-6 with TRBJ2-3; 8 nucleotides line up with TRBD1. The germline CDR1 and CDR2 sequences are SGHVS and FNYEAQ. V gave up 1 base and J gave up 2 bases; unmatched junction bases: 8. The CDR3 covers 17 residues. CDR3 coding DNA: TGTGCCAGCAGCTTAGTGACGAGACAGGGGACCACAGATACGCAGTATTTT. It yields the protein CASSLVTRQGTTDTQYF.

This clone was counted a few times. The rearrangement joins TRBV6-1 to TRBJ1-5; D is perhaps TRBD1 (5 bases). CDR3 length: 16 amino acids. Germline values: CDR1 MNHNS, CDR2 SASEGT. V was pared by 1 base and J by 0 bases, with 10 bases between. The CDR3 spells CASSEGGSHSNQPQHF. As DNA, the CDR3 is TGTGCCAGCAGTGAAGGGGGCAGCCATAGCAATCAGCCCCAGCATTTT.

The table lists this clone with a few counts. CDR3 sequence (DNA): TGTGCCAGCAGCCAAATTACAAACGGGACAGGGAACACTGAAGCTTTCTTT. It translates to CASSQITNGTGNTEAFF. The chain uses TRBV14 and TRBJ1-1; 8 nucleotides align to TRBD1. The CDR3 spans 17 residues. The V segment lost 2 bases and the J segment 1 base; nucleotides outside the gene matches: 9. Germline V CDR1 and CDR2: SGHDN, FVKESK.

This clone was detected only a few times. The rearrangement links TRBV6-6 to TRBJ2-1; 10 positions match TRBD2. Germline trimming cut 6 bases from V and 0 bases from J; bases unmatched to any gene: 5. This CDR3 has 16 amino acids. The germline gives CDR1 MNHNY, CDR2 SVGAGI (reference sequence). CDR3 sequence (DNA): TGTGCCAGCAGCACTAGCGGGGCGAGCTCCTACAATGAGCAGTTCTTC. Translation gives CASSTSGASSYNEQFF.

About this clone: The junction differs from germline at one of its ends, possibly a read error. The V and J genes are TRBV6-5 and TRBJ2-1; D not resolved. Germline V gene data show CDR1 as MNHEY and CDR2 as SVGAGI. The CDR3 contains 13 residues. The chain's CDR3 is CASSYSVGPPAVF. CDR3 nucleotides: TGTGCCAGCAGTTACTCTGTAGGCCCGCCGGCGGTCTTC.

The J gene is TRBJ2-7, the V gene TRBV2, with D perhaps matching TRBD2 (6 bases). The CDR3 covers 14 residues. V was shortened by 6 bases and J by 0 bases, with 12 bases between the two germline ends. Per the germline V gene, CDR1 is SNHLY and CDR2 is FYNNEI. The CDR3 DNA is TGTGCCAGCAGGCCGGGACTGACCTCCTACGAGCAGTACTTC. This codes for CASRPGLTSYEQYF.

This clone was seen once. The chain uses TRBV27 and TRBJ2-1, with TRBD2 matching 15 bases. Trimming removed 6 bases from V and 7 bases from J; junction bases left unmatched: 4. The germline CDR1 and CDR2 sequences are MNHEY and SMNVEV (reference sequence). The CDR3 runs 15 residues. In DNA, the CDR3 is TGTGCCAGCAGACCCGGGACTAGCGGGGGGAATGAGCAGTTCTTC. Encoded protein: CASRPGTSGGNEQFF.

This sequence joins TRBV28 and TRBJ1-6; D might be TRBD1 (5 bases). With 6 bases removed from V and 4 bases from J, the gap between germline ends came to 10 bases. The CDR3 runs to 14 residues. Germline lookup yields CDR1 MDHEN and CDR2 SYDVKM. This chain's CDR3 is CASSSYRYNSPLHF. The CDR3 DNA reads as TGTGCCAGCAGCTCGTACAGGTATAATTCACCCCTCCACTTT. Using reference TRBV28 and TRBJ1-6 for the parts outside the CDR3, the full variable domain is DVKVTQSSRYLVKRTGEKVFLECVQDMDHENMFWYRQDPGLGLRLIYFSYDVKMKEKGDIPEGYSVSREKKERFSLILESASTNQTSMYLCASSSYRYNSPLHFGNGTRLTVT.

The chain has TRBV29-1 and TRBJ2-1; D is possibly TRBD2 (6 bases). The germline V gene encodes CDR1 SQVTM and CDR2 ANQGSEA. The CDR3 sequence is 12 residues long. The ends were cut back, 7 bases at V and 4 bases at J, with 11 bases in the middle. DNA for the CDR3: TGCAGCGCCCGGGCGGGGTACAATGAGCAGTTCTTC. Translating gives CSARAGYNEQFF.